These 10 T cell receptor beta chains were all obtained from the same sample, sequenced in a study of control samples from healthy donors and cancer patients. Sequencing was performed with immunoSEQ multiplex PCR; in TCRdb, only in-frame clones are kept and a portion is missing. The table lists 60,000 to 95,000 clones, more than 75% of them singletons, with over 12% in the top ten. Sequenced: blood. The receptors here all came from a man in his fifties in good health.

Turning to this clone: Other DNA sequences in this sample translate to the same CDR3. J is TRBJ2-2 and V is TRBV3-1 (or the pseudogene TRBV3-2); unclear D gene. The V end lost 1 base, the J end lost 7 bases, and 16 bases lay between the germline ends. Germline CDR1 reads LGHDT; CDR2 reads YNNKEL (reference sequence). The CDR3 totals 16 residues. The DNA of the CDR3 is TGTGCCAGCAGCCAAGTTCTATTTGACATGGTCGGGGAGCTGTTTTTT. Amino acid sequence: CASSQVLFDMVGELFF.

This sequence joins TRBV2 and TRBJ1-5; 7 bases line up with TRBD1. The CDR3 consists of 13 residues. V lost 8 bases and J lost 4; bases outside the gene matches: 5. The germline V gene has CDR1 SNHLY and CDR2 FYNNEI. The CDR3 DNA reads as TGTGCCAGCGGCGGACAGGTGAATCAGCCCCAGCATTTT. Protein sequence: CASGGQVNQPQHF.

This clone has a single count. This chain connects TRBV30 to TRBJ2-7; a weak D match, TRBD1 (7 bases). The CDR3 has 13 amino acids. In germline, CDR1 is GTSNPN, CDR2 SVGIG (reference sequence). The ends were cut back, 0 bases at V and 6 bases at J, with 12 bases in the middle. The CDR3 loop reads CAWSVGQGGEQYF. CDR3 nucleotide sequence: TGTGCCTGGAGTGTAGGGCAGGGGGGCGAGCAGTACTTC.

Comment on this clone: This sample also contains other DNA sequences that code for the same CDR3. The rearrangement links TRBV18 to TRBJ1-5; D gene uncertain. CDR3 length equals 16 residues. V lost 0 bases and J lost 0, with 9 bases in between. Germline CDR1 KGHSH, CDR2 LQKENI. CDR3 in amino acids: CASSPPGGNSNQPQHF. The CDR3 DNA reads TGTGCCAGCTCACCACCAGGCGGGAATAGCAATCAGCCCCAGCATTTT.

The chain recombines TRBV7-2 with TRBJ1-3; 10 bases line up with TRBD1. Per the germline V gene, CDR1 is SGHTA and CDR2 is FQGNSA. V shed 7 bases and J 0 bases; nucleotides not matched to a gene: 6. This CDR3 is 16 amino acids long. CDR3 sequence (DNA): TGTGCCAGCACCCGGACAGGGGGAGCCTCTGGAAACACCATATATTTT. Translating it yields CASTRTGGASGNTIYF.

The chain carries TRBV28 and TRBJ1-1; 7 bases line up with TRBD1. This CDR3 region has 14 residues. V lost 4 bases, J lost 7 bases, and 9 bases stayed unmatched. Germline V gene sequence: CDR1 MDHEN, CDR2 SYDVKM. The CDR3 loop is CASSSSGTVVEAFF. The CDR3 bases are TGTGCCAGCAGTTCTAGCGGGACAGTGGTTGAAGCTTTCTTT.

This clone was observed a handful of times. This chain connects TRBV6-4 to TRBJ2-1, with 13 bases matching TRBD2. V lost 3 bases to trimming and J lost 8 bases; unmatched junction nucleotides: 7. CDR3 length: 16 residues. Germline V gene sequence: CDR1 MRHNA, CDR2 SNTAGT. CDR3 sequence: CASSESGTSGADEQFF. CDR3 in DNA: TGTGCCAGCAGTGAGTCGGGGACTAGCGGGGCGGATGAGCAGTTCTTC.

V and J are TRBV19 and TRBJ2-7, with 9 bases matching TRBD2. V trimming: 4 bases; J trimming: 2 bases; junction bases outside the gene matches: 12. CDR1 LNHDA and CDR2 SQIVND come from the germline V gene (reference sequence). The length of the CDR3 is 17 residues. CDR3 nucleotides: TGTGCCAGTAGTACCACCCCACTAGCGGGCGGCCCCTACGAGCAGTACTTC. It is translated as CASSTTPLAGGPYEQYF.

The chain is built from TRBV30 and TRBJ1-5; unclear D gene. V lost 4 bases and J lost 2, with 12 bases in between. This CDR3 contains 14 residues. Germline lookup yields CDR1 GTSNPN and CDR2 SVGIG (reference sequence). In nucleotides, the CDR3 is TGTGCCTGGACTTCTGACGGGCGCAATCAGCCCCAGCATTTT. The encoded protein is CAWTSDGRNQPQHF.

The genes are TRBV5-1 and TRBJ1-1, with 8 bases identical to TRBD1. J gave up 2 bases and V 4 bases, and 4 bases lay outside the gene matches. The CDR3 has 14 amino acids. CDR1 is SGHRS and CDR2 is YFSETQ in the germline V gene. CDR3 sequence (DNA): TGCGCCAGCAGCCCGGACAGGGTTAACACTGAAGCTTTCTTT. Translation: CASSPDRVNTEAFF.